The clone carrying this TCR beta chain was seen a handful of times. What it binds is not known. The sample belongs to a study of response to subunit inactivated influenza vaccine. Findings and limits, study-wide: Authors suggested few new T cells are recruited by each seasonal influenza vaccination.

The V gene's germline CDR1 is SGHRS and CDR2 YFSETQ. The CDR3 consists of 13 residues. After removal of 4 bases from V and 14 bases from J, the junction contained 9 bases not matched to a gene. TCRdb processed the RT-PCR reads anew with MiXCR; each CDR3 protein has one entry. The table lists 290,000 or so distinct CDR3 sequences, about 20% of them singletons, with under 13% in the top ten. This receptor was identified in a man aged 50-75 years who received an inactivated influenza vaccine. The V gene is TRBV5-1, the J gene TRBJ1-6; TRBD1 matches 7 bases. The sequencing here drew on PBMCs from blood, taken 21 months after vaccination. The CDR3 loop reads CASSLNDQGALHF. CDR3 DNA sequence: TGCGCCAGCAGCCTAAACGATCAGGGGGCCCTCCACTTT.